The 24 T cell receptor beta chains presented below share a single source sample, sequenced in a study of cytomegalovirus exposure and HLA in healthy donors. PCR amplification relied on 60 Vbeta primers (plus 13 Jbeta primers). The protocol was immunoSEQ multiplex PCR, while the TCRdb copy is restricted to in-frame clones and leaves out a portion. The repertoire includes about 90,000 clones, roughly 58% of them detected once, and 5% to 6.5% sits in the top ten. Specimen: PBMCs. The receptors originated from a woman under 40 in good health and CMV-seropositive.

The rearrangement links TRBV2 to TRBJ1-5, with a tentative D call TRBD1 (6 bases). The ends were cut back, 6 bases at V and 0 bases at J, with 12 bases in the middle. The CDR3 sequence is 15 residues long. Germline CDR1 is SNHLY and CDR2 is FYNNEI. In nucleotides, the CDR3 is TGTGCCAGCAGGGGGGCAGGGTTTAGCAATCAGCCCCAGCATTTT. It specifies CASRGAGFSNQPQHF.

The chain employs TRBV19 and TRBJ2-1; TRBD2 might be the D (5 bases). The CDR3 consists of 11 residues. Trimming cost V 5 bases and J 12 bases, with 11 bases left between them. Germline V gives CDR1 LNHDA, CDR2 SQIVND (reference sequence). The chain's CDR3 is CASSDRGGQFF. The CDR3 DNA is TGTGCCAGTAGTGACCGGGGTGGGCAGTTCTTC.

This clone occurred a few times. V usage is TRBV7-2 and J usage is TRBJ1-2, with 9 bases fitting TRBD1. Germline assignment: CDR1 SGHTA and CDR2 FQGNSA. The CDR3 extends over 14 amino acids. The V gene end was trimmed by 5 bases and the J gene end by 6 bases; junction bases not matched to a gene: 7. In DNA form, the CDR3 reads TGTGCCAGCAGCCCAAGGACAGGGGAAGATGGCTACACCTTC. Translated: CASSPRTGEDGYTF.

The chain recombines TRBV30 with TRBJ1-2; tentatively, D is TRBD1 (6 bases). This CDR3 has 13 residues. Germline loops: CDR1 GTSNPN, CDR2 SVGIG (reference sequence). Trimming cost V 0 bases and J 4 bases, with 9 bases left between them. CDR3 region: CAWSVGGPYGYTF. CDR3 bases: TGTGCCTGGAGTGTCGGGGGGCCCTATGGCTACACCTTC.

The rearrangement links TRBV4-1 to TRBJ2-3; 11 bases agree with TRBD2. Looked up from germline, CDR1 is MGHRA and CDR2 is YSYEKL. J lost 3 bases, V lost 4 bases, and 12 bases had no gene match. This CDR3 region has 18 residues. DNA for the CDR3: TGCGCCAGCAGCCGACGCCAGGATAGCGGGGGGGGGACAGATACGCAGTATTTT. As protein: CASSRRQDSGGGTDTQYF.

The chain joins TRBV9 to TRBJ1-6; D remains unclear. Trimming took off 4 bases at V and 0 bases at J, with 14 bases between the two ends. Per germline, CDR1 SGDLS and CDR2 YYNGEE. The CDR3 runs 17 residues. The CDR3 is CASSPLAGSSYNSPLHF. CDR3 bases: TGTGCCAGCAGCCCTCTCGCGGGGAGCTCCTATAATTCACCCCTCCACTTT. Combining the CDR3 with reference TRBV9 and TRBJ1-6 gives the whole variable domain DSGVTQTPKHLITATGQRVTLRCSPRSGDLSVYWYQQSLDQGLQFLIQYYNGEERAKGNILERFSAQQFPDLHSELNLSSLELGDSALYFCASSPLAGSSYNSPLHFGNGTRLTVT.

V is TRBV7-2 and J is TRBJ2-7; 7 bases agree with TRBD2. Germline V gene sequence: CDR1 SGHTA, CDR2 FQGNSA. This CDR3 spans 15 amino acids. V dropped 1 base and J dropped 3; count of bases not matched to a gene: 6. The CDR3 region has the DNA TGTGCCAGCAGCTTAGTGGGACTATCAGACTACGAGCAGTACTTC. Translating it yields CASSLVGLSDYEQYF.

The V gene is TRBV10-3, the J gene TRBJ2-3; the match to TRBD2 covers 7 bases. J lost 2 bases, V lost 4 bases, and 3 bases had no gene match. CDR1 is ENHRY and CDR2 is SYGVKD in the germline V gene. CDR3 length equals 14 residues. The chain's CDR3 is CAISARGNTDTQYF. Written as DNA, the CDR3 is TGTGCCATCAGTGCGCGGGGGAACACAGATACGCAGTATTTT.

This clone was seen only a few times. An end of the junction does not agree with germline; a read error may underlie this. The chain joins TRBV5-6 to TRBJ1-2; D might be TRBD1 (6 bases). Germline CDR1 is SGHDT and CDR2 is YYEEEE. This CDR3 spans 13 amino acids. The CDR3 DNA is TGTGCCAGCAGACGACAGGCGTCTGAAGGCTACCCCTTC. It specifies CASRRQASEGYPF.

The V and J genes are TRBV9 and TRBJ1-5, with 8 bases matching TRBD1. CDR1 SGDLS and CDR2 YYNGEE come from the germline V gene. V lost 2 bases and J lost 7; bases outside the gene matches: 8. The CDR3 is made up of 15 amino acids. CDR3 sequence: CASSVDGQGGQPQHF. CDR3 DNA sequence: TGTGCCAGCAGCGTCGACGGACAGGGCGGACAGCCCCAGCATTTT.

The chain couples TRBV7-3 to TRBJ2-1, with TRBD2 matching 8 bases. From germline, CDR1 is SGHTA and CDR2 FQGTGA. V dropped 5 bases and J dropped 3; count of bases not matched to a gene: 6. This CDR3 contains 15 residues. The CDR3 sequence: CASSISAGGYNEQFF. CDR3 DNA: TGTGCCAGCAGCATCTCGGCGGGGGGCTACAATGAGCAGTTCTTC.

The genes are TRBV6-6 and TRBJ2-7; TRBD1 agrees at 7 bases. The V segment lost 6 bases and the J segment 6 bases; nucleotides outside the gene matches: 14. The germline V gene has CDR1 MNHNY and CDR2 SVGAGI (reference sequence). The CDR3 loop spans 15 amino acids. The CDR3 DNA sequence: TGTGCCAGCAGCAGCCAAGGACAGGTTGGGTCCGAGCAGTACTTC. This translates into CASSSQGQVGSEQYF.

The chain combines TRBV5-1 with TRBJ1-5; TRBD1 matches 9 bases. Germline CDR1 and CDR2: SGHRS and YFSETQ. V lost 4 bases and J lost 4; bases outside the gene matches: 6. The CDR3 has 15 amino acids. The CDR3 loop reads CASSTTGGGNQPQHF. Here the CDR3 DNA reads TGCGCCAGCAGCACGACAGGGGGGGGGAATCAGCCCCAGCATTTT.

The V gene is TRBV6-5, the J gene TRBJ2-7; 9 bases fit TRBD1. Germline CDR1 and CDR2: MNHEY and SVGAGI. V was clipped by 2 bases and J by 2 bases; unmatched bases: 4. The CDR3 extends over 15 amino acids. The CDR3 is CASSYGTGKAYEQYF. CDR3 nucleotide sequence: TGTGCCAGCAGTTACGGGACAGGGAAGGCCTACGAGCAGTACTTC.

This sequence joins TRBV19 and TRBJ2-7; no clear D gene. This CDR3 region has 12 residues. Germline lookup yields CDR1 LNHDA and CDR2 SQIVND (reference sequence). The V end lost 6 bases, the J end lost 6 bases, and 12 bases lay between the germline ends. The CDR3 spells CASSRVLGEQYF. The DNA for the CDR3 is TGTGCCAGTAGCCGAGTGCTCGGCGAGCAGTACTTC. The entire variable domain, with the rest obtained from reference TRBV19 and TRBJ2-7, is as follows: DGGITQSPKYLFRKEGQNVTLSCEQNLNHDAMYWYRQDPGQGLRLIYYSQIVNDFQKGDIAEGYSVSREKKESFPLTVTSAQKNPTAFYLCASSRVLGEQYFGPGTRLTVT.

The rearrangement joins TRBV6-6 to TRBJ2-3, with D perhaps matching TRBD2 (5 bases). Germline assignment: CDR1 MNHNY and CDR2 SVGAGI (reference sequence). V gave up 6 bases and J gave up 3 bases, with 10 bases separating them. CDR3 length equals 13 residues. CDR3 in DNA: TGTGCCAGCAGGCTACCGGGGACAGATACGCAGTATTTT. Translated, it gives CASRLPGTDTQYF.

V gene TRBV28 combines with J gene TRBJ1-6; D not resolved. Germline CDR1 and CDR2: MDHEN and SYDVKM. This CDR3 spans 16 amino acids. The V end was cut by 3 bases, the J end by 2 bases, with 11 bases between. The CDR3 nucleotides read TGTGCCAGCAGTTTCGACGGAGGCCCCTATAATTCACCCCTCCACTTT. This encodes CASSFDGGPYNSPLHF.

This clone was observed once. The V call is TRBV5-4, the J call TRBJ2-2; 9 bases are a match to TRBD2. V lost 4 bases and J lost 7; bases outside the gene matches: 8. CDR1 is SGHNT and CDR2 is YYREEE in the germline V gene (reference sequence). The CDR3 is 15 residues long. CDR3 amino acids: CASSIASGGFGELFF. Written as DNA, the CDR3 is TGTGCCAGCAGCATCGCCAGCGGGGGGTTCGGGGAGCTGTTTTTT.

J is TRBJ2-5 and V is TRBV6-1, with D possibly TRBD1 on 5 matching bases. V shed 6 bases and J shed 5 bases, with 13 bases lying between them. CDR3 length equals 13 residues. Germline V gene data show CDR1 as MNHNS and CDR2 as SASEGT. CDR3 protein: CASSPGFRETQYF. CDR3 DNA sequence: TGTGCCAGCAGCCCAGGGTTTCGGGAGACCCAGTACTTC.

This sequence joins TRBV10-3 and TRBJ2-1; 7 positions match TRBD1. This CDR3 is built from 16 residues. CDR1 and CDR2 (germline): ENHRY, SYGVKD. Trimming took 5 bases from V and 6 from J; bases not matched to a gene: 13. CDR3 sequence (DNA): TGTGCCATCAGTTTGACAGGGTCGAGAGTCTCCAATGAGCAGTTCTTC. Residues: CAISLTGSRVSNEQFF.

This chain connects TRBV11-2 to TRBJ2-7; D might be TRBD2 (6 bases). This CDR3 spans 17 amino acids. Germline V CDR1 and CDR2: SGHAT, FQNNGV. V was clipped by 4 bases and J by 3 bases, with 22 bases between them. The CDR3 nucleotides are TGTGCCAGCAGCTCTCCCCCTAATGGGGACTTGGGCTACGAGCAGTACTTC. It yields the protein CASSSPPNGDLGYEQYF.

The CDR3 region is CASSPSPVNYGYTF. In nucleotides, the CDR3 is TGTGCCAGCAGCCCGTCCCCGGTGAACTATGGCTACACCTTC. This chain uses TRBV4-2 with TRBJ1-2; D remains unclear. This CDR3 comprises 14 residues. V gave up 4 bases and J gave up 2 bases, with 11 bases separating them. Germline CDR1 LGHNA, CDR2 YNFKEQ.

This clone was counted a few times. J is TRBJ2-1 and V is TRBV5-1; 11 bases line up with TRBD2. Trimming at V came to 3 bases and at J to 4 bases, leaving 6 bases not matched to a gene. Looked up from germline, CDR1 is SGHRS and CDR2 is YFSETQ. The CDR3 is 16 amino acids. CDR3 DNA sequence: TGCGCCAGCAGCTCTCTGACTAGCGGGGTTTACAATGAGCAGTTCTTC. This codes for CASSSLTSGVYNEQFF.

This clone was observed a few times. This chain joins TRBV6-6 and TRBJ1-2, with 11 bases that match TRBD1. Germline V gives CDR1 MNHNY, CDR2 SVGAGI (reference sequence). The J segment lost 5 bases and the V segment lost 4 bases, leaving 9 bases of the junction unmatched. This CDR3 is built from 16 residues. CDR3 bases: TGTGCCAGCAGTTCCGGGACAGGGGGTGCATGGTATGGCTACACCTTC. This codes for CASSSGTGGAWYGYTF.